The rows below give T cell receptor beta chains drawn from one sample of a study of T cell repertoires in cytomegalovirus infection. Antigen specificity for these receptors is unknown. MiXCR, applied by TCRdb to the reads, yields one record per CDR3 protein. Altogether 70,000 to 85,000 distinct CDR3 sequences are present, around 40% being singletons, with the ten largest covering approximately 93%. The input for sequencing was CD8+ T cells from cultured PBMCs, taken from culture after CMV antigen stimulation. Receptor source: a human donor in good health (CMV status not recorded). Some clones in this sample may be carry-over from other donors' samples. The CDR3 runs from the conserved cysteine through the conserved F or W. The D gene is left open where the match is weak. Size tells how often a clone was seen (once, few, many) or the class of an expanded clone, and some rows leave it out.

abundance	d_gene	v_gene	j_gene	CDR3aa	CDR3nt
many	-	TRBV12-3/TRBV12-4	TRBJ2-3	CASSPSARESTDTQYF	TGTGCCAGCAGCCCCTCCGCGAGGGAGAGCACAGATACGCAGTATTTT
once	TRBD2	TRBV27	TRBJ2-1	CASSQRPSGGSYNEQFF	TGTGCCAGCAGCCAGAGGCCTAGCGGGGGGTCCTACAATGAGCAGTTCTTC
-	TRBD1	TRBV6-5	TRBJ1-2	CASSYSGQYGYTF	TGTGCCAGCAGTTACTCGGGACAGTATGGCTACACCTTC
-	-	TRBV11-2	TRBJ1-3	CASSLDASGSGNTIYF	TGTGCCAGCAGCTTAGATGCGAGCGGCTCTGGAAACACCATATATTTT
many	-	TRBV7-8	TRBJ1-3	CASSLDTSSGNTIYF	TGTGCCAGCAGCTTAGATACCAGCTCTGGAAACACCATATATTTT
-	-	TRBV6-1	TRBJ2-3	CASSEYSGRYSTDTQYF	TGTGCCAGCAGTGAATATTCCGGCAGGTATAGCACAGATACGCAGTATTTT
-	-	TRBV7-9	TRBJ2-6	CASSQSSGANVLTF	TGTGCCAGCAGCCAAAGCTCTGGGGCCAACGTCCTGACTTTC
few	TRBD1	TRBV11-2	TRBJ2-3	CASSLALDRVELTDTQYF	TGTGCCAGCAGCTTAGCGCTGGACAGGGTGGAGCTCACAGATACGCAGTATTTT
few	-	TRBV7-6	TRBJ1-5	CASSLAAINQPQHF	TGTGCCAGCAGCTTAGCGGCCATCAATCAGCCCCAGCATTTT
-	TRBD2	TRBV11-2	TRBJ2-7	CASSLVASGDSGYEQYF	TGTGCCAGCAGCTTAGTTGCTAGCGGGGATTCGGGTTACGAGCAGTACTTC
-	-	TRBV6-2/TRBV6-3	TRBJ2-5	CASSYNTWGEETQYF	TGTGCCAGCAGTTACAACACCTGGGGGGAAGAGACCCAGTACTTC
-	-	TRBV7-6	TRBJ2-7	CASSSDFFAYEQYF	TGTGCCAGCAGCTCGGACTTTTTTGCCTACGAGCAGTACTTC
few	-	TRBV12-3/TRBV12-4	TRBJ2-5	CASSYPRTDQETQYF	TGTGCCAGCAGTTACCCCAGGACAGACCAAGAGACCCAGTACTTC
-	TRBD2	TRBV7-2	TRBJ2-3	CASSLISGGTDTQYF	TGTGCCAGCAGCTTAATAAGCGGGGGCACAGATACGCAGTATTTT
many	-	TRBV27	TRBJ1-5	CASSLSGPSNQPQHF	TGTGCCAGCAGTTTATCGGGCCCCTCTAATCAGCCCCAGCATTTT
-	-	TRBV7-6	TRBJ1-5	CASSLAGSADNQPQHF	TGTGCCAGCAGCTTAGCCGGCTCCGCGGACAATCAGCCCCAGCATTTT
-	-	TRBV20-1	TRBJ2-5	CSAKLGETQYF	TGCAGTGCTAAGTTAGGGGAGACCCAGTACTTC
few	-	TRBV7-9	TRBJ2-1	CASSSFTDNEQFF	TGTGCCAGCAGCTCGTTTACTGATAATGAGCAGTTCTTC
few	-	TRBV11-2	TRBJ2-7	CASSLSGRDSYEQYF	TGTGCCAGCAGCTTATCCGGGCGGGATTCCTACGAGCAGTACTTC
-	TRBD1	TRBV6-5	TRBJ1-2	CASSFGQELGGYTF	TGTGCCAGCAGTTTCGGACAGGAATTGGGAGGCTACACCTTC
-	TRBD1	TRBV6-2/TRBV6-3	TRBJ2-7	CASSYAGDSYEQYF	TGTGCCAGCAGTTACGCCGGGGACAGTTACGAGCAGTACTTC
-	-	TRBV6-1	TRBJ2-3	CASSEPAGAGDTQYF	TGTGCCAGCAGTGAGCCGGCAGGGGCTGGAGATACGCAGTATTTT
few	TRBD1	TRBV7-6	TRBJ2-3	CASSLEGARADTQYF	TGTGCCAGCAGCTTAGAGGGGGCTAGGGCAGATACGCAGTATTTT
-	-	TRBV15	TRBJ1-1	CATSRDLQREEAFF	TGTGCCACCAGCAGAGATCTTCAACGGGAAGAAGCTTTCTTT
-	-	TRBV7-6	TRBJ2-5	CASSLGVRTVDYQETQYF	TGTGCCAGCAGCTTAGGGGTTCGAACCGTGGACTACCAAGAGACCCAGTACTTC
-	-	TRBV7-2	TRBJ2-5	CASNNYGLQETQYF	TGTGCCAGCAACAACTATGGACTCCAAGAGACCCAGTACTTC
few	-	TRBV6-5	TRBJ1-6	CASSFSSYNSPLHF	TGTGCCAGCAGTTTTAGCTCCTATAATTCACCCCTCCACTTT
many	-	TRBV28	TRBJ2-1	CASSFWGNEQFF	TGTGCCAGCAGTTTCTGGGGGAATGAGCAGTTCTTC
-	TRBD1	TRBV4-1	TRBJ2-5	CASSPRTGKETQYF	TGCGCCAGCAGCCCTCGGACAGGGAAGGAGACCCAGTACTTC
-	TRBD1	TRBV5-5	TRBJ2-1	CASSLAPGQGTDEQFF	TGTGCCAGCAGCTTGGCCCCGGGACAGGGTACGGATGAGCAGTTCTTC
once	-	TRBV29-1	TRBJ2-7	CSVVGPSYEQYF	TGCAGCGTTGTGGGGCCCTCCTACGAGCAGTACTTC
-	-	TRBV6-4	TRBJ1-1	CASSDSPYSGQTNTEAFF	TGTGCCAGCAGTGACTCGCCCTACTCCGGACAGACGAACACTGAAGCTTTCTTT
-	-	TRBV5-1	TRBJ2-1	CASSLSGSNEQFF	TGCGCCAGCAGCTTGTCAGGGAGCAATGAGCAGTTCTTC
-	-	TRBV7-6	TRBJ1-2	CASSRDGNYGYTF	TGTGCCAGCAGCCGGGACGGTAACTATGGCTACACCTTC
-	TRBD2	TRBV6-6	TRBJ2-3	CASSLAGGNTDTQYF	TGTGCCAGCAGCCTAGCGGGGGGCAACACAGATACGCAGTATTTT
-	-	TRBV6-1	TRBJ2-7	CASSSSADSYEQYF	TGTGCCAGCAGTTCAAGCGCCGACAGCTACGAGCAGTACTTC
-	-	TRBV11-2	TRBJ2-7	CASSLEIGPSYEQYF	TGTGCCAGCAGCTTAGAGATCGGGCCCTCCTACGAGCAGTACTTC
-	TRBD1	TRBV20-1	TRBJ2-2	CSARAKDRGNGELFF	TGCAGTGCTAGGGCGAAGGACAGGGGAAACGGGGAGCTGTTTTTT
few	TRBD1	TRBV7-3	TRBJ2-2	CASRSFRTGGDNTGELFF	TGTGCCAGCAGGTCATTCAGGACAGGGGGCGATAACACCGGGGAGCTGTTTTTT
many	-	TRBV7-2	TRBJ2-3	CASSYLNTQYF	TGTGCCAGCAGCTATCTAAATACGCAGTATTTT
-	-	TRBV10-3	TRBJ2-1	CAISESWLGGERGEQFF	TGTGCCATCAGTGAGTCGTGGTTAGGGGGGGAGCGCGGTGAGCAGTTCTTC
-	-	TRBV28	TRBJ2-4	CASGPWGTGGPWDIQYF	TGTGCCAGCGGCCCATGGGGGACCGGGGGGCCGTGGGACATTCAGTACTTC
-	TRBD2	TRBV2	TRBJ2-1	CASSELILISGSSYNEQFF	TGTGCCAGCAGTGAACTGATTTTAATAAGCGGGAGCTCCTACAATGAGCAGTTCTTC
-	-	TRBV27	TRBJ1-6	CASSGINSPLHF	TGTGCCAGCAGCGGGATTAATTCACCCCTCCACTTT
-	-	TRBV4-1	TRBJ1-1	CASSQAYRDTEAFF	TGCGCCAGCAGCCAAGCCTACAGGGACACTGAAGCTTTCTTT
-	-	TRBV16	TRBJ1-1	CASSLVPLMNTEAFF	TGTGCCAGCAGCCTCGTTCCCCTAATGAACACTGAAGCTTTCTTT
few	-	TRBV12-3/TRBV12-4	TRBJ2-3	CASTGGDTDTQYF	TGTGCCAGCACCGGCGGGGACACAGATACGCAGTATTTT
few	TRBD2	TRBV6-6	TRBJ2-3	CASSYSGGGARTDTQYF	TGTGCCAGCAGTTACTCGGGCGGGGGGGCCCGTACAGATACGCAGTATTTT
few	-	TRBV27	TRBJ2-2	CASSVLGTGLSGELFF	TGTGCCAGCAGTGTTCTCGGGACGGGGCTCTCTGGGGAGCTGTTTTTT
-	TRBD1	TRBV6-2/TRBV6-3	TRBJ2-7	CASSYPPTGNRQSSSYEQYF	TGTGCCAGCAGTTACCCCCCGACAGGGAATCGACAATCGAGCTCCTACGAGCAGTACTTC
-	-	TRBV29-1	TRBJ1-1	CSVGRRTEAFF	TGCAGCGTTGGACGCAGGACTGAAGCTTTCTTT
-	-	TRBV19	TRBJ2-2	CASSIKVGGELFF	TGTGCCAGTAGTATCAAGGTTGGCGGGGAGCTGTTTTTT
-	-	TRBV4-3	TRBJ2-3	CASSQGGVLRSTDTQYF	TGCGCCAGCAGCCAAGGTGGTGTATTACGGAGCACAGATACGCAGTATTTT
-	-	TRBV10-3	TRBJ1-2	CAISEFQRRSNSGYTF	TGTGCCATCAGTGAGTTTCAGAGACGGTCTAACTCGGGCTACACCTTC
-	-	TRBV4-1	TRBJ2-1	CASSQDPVGEQFF	TGCGCCAGCAGCCAAGACCCAGTAGGTGAGCAGTTCTTC